The 26 T cell receptor beta chains below come from one sample, sequenced in a study of PD-1 blockade in classical Hodgkin lymphoma. As for time point: newly diagnosed, previously untreated cHL patient sample. The protocol was immunoSEQ multiplex PCR, while the TCRdb copy is restricted to in-frame clones and leaves out a portion. The sample holds 20,000 to 25,000 clones; about 95% are singletons and the top ten take 4.5% to 6.5%. The sample comprised peripheral blood mononuclear cells (PBMCs). These TCRs come from a human donor with classical Hodgkin lymphoma.

This rearrangement joins TRBV18 to TRBJ1-1, with D hard to call. The V and J ends lost 3 bases and 3 bases respectively, with 14 bases between them. Per germline, CDR1 KGHSH and CDR2 LQKENI. This CDR3 is 15 amino acids long. CDR3 sequence: CASSPRGEWDTEAFF. In nucleotides, the CDR3 is TGTGCCAGCTCACCTCGAGGAGAGTGGGACACTGAAGCTTTCTTT. Complete variable domain (other parts from reference TRBV18 and TRBJ1-1): NAGVMQNPRHLVRRRGQEARLRCSPMKGHSHVYWYRQLPEEGLKFMVYLQKENIIDESGMPKERFSAEFPKEGPSILRIQQVVRGDSAAYFCASSPRGEWDTEAFFGQGTRLTVV.

The chain joins TRBV19 to TRBJ2-2; maybe TRBD1 (6 bases). V was clipped by 9 bases and J by 3 bases, with 14 bases between them. Germline assignment: CDR1 LNHDA and CDR2 SQIVND (reference sequence). The CDR3 contains 14 residues. The CDR3 nucleotides read TGTGCCAGCAAAAAGGGACAATACACCGGGGAGCTGTTTTTT. It is translated as CASKKGQYTGELFF.

The chain couples TRBV25-1 to TRBJ2-1, with TRBD2 matching 9 bases. Germline CDR1 and CDR2: MGHDK and SYGVNS. This CDR3 has 16 residues. Trimming removed 5 bases from V and 2 bases from J; junction bases left unmatched: 7. CDR3 sequence reads: CASSLASGGTYNEQFF. Written as DNA, the CDR3 is TGTGCCAGCAGTCTCGCGAGCGGGGGGACCTACAATGAGCAGTTCTTC. Filled out from reference TRBV25-1 and TRBJ2-1, the complete variable domain reads EADIYQTPRYLVIGTGKKITLECSQTMGHDKMYWYQQDPGMELHLIHYSYGVNSTEKGDLSSESTVSRIRTEHFPLTLESARPSHTSQYLCASSLASGGTYNEQFFGPGTRLTVL.

The V call is TRBV4-2, the J call TRBJ2-2, with D perhaps matching TRBD1 (5 bases). Germline V gives CDR1 LGHNA, CDR2 YNFKEQ. The CDR3 length is 14 residues. The ends were cut back, 1 base at V and 6 bases at J, with 9 bases in the middle. CDR3 DNA sequence: TGTGCCAGCAGCCAAGCCCCAGGGTCCGGGGAGCTGTTTTTT. This translates into CASSQAPGSGELFF.

The chain has TRBV15 and TRBJ2-3, with 8 bases aligning to TRBD1. The CDR3 length is 16 residues. The trim removed 0 bases at V and 4 bases at J, leaving 6 bases unmatched. Germline CDR1 and CDR2: LNHNV and YYDKDF (reference sequence). The CDR3 coding sequence is TGTGCCACCAGCAGAGATGGACAGGGAAGGGCAGATACGCAGTATTTT. Translation: CATSRDGQGRADTQYF.

The V and J genes are TRBV9 and TRBJ1-3, with D tentatively TRBD1 (5 bases). The CDR3 has 16 residues. V lost 0 bases, J lost 4 bases, and 14 bases lay in between. Per germline, CDR1 SGDLS and CDR2 YYNGEE. The CDR3 protein is CASSVDPRVVGNTIYF. The CDR3 DNA is TGTGCCAGCAGCGTAGACCCCAGGGTTGTCGGAAACACCATATATTTT. The whole variable domain, filled in from reference TRBV9 and TRBJ1-3, reads DSGVTQTPKHLITATGQRVTLRCSPRSGDLSVYWYQQSLDQGLQFLIQYYNGEERAKGNILERFSAQQFPDLHSELNLSSLELGDSALYFCASSVDPRVVGNTIYFGEGSWLTVV.

V gene TRBV7-8 combines with J gene TRBJ1-5, with 9 nucleotides matching TRBD1. Looked up from germline, CDR1 is SGHVS and CDR2 is FQNEAQ. The CDR3 has 15 residues. V was pared by 5 bases and J by 5 bases, with 7 bases of the junction left unmatched. The DNA of the CDR3 is TGTGCCAGCAGCCGGACAGGGGATTTCTATCAGCCCCAGCATTTT. The encoded protein is CASSRTGDFYQPQHF.

The chain joins TRBV7-8 to TRBJ2-7; 9 bases match TRBD2. The CDR3 totals 15 residues. Per germline, CDR1 SGHVS and CDR2 FQNEAQ. The V segment lost 3 bases and the J segment 7 bases; nucleotides outside the gene matches: 10. CDR3 sequence: CASSFGGGARLEQYF. The CDR3 DNA reads as TGTGCCAGCAGCTTCGGCGGGGGGGCGCGCCTAGAGCAGTACTTC.

This chain links TRBV9 with TRBJ1-2; D gene ambiguous. The CDR3 totals 12 residues. Trimming left V 0 bases short and J 8 bases short, with 8 bases between. Germline V gives CDR1 SGDLS, CDR2 YYNGEE. The CDR3 bases are TGTGCCAGCAGCGTAGGGGCAGCCGGCTACACCTTC. It is translated as CASSVGAAGYTF.

The V and J genes are TRBV18 and TRBJ1-1, with 8 bases matching TRBD1. This CDR3 spans 15 amino acids. CDR1 and CDR2 from the germline V gene are KGHSH and LQKENI. Trimming at V came to 3 bases and at J to 2 bases, leaving 5 bases not matched to a gene. The CDR3 sequence: CASSPWTGRNTEAFF. The CDR3 coding sequence is TGTGCCAGCTCACCTTGGACAGGGCGCAACACTGAAGCTTTCTTT.

The chain links TRBV4-3 to TRBJ1-5; unclear D gene. Germline V gene lookup returns CDR1 LGHNA and CDR2 YSLEER. The CDR3 contains 13 residues. V lost 0 bases and J lost 5, with 5 bases in between. Here the CDR3 reads CASSQEFDQPQHF. CDR3 DNA sequence: TGCGCCAGCAGCCAAGAGTTCGATCAGCCCCAGCATTTT.

The chain links TRBV25-1 to TRBJ1-6, with a weak D call TRBD1 (6 bases). The ends were cut back, 10 bases at V and 10 bases at J, with 17 bases in the middle. This CDR3 spans 13 amino acids. The germline gives CDR1 MGHDK, CDR2 SYGVNS. The CDR3, as DNA: TGTGCCACCTGCGACATCACAGGGTCACCCCTCCACTTT. Residues: CATCDITGSPLHF.

The rearrangement uses TRBV19 and TRBJ2-7; the D gene is possibly TRBD2 (6 bases). The germline gives CDR1 LNHDA, CDR2 SQIVND (reference sequence). CDR3 length: 13 amino acids. The V and J ends lost 4 bases and 3 bases respectively, with 10 bases between them. CDR3 loop: CASSRAGLYEQYF. In DNA, the CDR3 is TGTGCCAGTAGTAGGGCGGGGCTCTACGAGCAGTACTTC.

This clone was counted a single time. The rearrangement joins TRBV28 to TRBJ1-5; D remains unclear. The V end was cut by 7 bases, the J end by 5 bases, with 9 bases between. There are 12 residues in the CDR3. In germline, CDR1 is MDHEN, CDR2 SYDVKM. The CDR3 protein is CASTGGDQPQHF. CDR3 DNA sequence: TGTGCCAGCACAGGAGGTGATCAGCCCCAGCATTTT. The full variable domain, its missing parts supplied by reference TRBV28 and TRBJ1-5, is DVKVTQSSRYLVKRTGEKVFLECVQDMDHENMFWYRQDPGLGLRLIYFSYDVKMKEKGDIPEGYSVSREKKERFSLILESASTNQTSMYLCASTGGDQPQHFGDGTRLSIL.

The chain uses TRBV10-3 and TRBJ2-1; 10 nucleotides align to TRBD2. Germline CDR1 is ENHRY and CDR2 is SYGVKD. This CDR3 is built from 16 residues. V trimming: 3 bases; J trimming: 4 bases; junction bases outside the gene matches: 6. CDR3 DNA sequence: TGTGCCATCAGTGATCAGCGGGGGGGCCCTTACAATGAGCAGTTCTTC. Amino acids: CAISDQRGGPYNEQFF.

The rearrangement links TRBV6-5 to TRBJ1-3; D unresolved. Germline V gives CDR1 MNHEY, CDR2 SVGAGI. V shed 9 bases and J shed 2 bases, with 11 bases lying between them. The CDR3 extends over 13 amino acids. CDR3 nucleotide sequence: TGTGCCAGTGCTCAGGTTACTGGAAACACCATATATTTT. Its translation: CASAQVTGNTIYF.

This sequence joins TRBV28 and TRBJ1-5, with D possibly being TRBD1 (6 bases). Between the trimmed V and J ends, which lost 2 bases and 4 bases, there was a span of 6 bases. Germline-derived CDR1 and CDR2 are MDHEN and SYDVKM. The CDR3 runs 13 residues. The CDR3 here is CASSLDRNQPQHF. In DNA form, the CDR3 reads TGTGCCAGCAGTTTAGACAGGAATCAGCCCCAGCATTTT.

This rearrangement joins TRBV7-6 to TRBJ2-3; D is undetermined. The germline V gene encodes CDR1 SGHVS and CDR2 FNYEAQ. V shed 2 bases and J shed 4 bases, with 10 bases lying between them. The CDR3 totals 14 residues. CDR3 sequence (DNA): TGTGCCAGCAGCTTAAGACTCCCCGCAGATACGCAGTATTTT. Translation: CASSLRLPADTQYF.

The rearrangement links TRBV10-3 to TRBJ2-5; 9 nucleotides match TRBD1. The V and J ends lost 4 bases and 5 bases, in that order; junction bases with no gene match: 11. The CDR3 extends over 16 amino acids. Germline CDR1 ENHRY, CDR2 SYGVKD. The CDR3 DNA sequence: TGTGCCATCAGTGGTCGTACAGGGGGCTTGTCGGAGACCCAGTACTTC. Translating gives CAISGRTGGLSETQYF.

The chain joins TRBV2 to TRBJ2-2, with 13 nucleotides matching TRBD2. The V segment lost 4 bases and the J segment 5 bases; nucleotides outside the gene matches: 1. The V gene's germline CDR1 is SNHLY and CDR2 FYNNEI. The CDR3 runs to 15 residues. DNA for the CDR3: TGTGCCAGCAGTGTGGGACTAGCGGGGACCGGGGAGCTGTTTTTT. It encodes CASSVGLAGTGELFF. Drawing the rest from reference TRBV2 and TRBJ2-2, the complete variable domain is EPEVTQTPSHQVTQMGQEVILRCVPISNHLYFYWYRQILGQKVEFLVSFYNNEISEKSEIFDDQFSVERPDGSNFTLKIRSTKLEDSAMYFCASSVGLAGTGELFFGEGSRLTVL.

This clone was seen only once. This chain uses TRBV6-5 with TRBJ1-4; D is possibly TRBD1 (5 bases). CDR1 is MNHEY, CDR2 SVGAGI, per germline. This CDR3 contains 14 residues. Trimming took off 0 bases at V and 6 bases at J, with 8 bases between the two ends. CDR3 residues: CASSYSGEHEKLFF. The CDR3 DNA is TGTGCCAGCAGTTACTCGGGGGAGCATGAAAAACTGTTTTTT.

This clone was detected only once. The CDR3 loop reads CASSQEALNTDTQYF. The CDR3 coding sequence is TGCGCCAGCAGCCAAGAGGCACTAAACACAGATACGCAGTATTTT. The chain is built from TRBV4-3 and TRBJ2-3; D gene ambiguous. Per the germline V gene, CDR1 is LGHNA and CDR2 is YSLEER. The CDR3 has 15 amino acids. Between the trimmed V and J ends, which lost 0 bases and 2 bases, there was a span of 9 bases.

The gene calls are TRBV19 and TRBJ2-3, with D perhaps matching TRBD1 (7 bases). Germline-derived CDR1 and CDR2 are LNHDA and SQIVND (reference sequence). The CDR3 spans 16 residues. V lost 4 bases, J lost 0 bases, and 14 bases lay in between. The CDR3: CASSTLQGGSTDTQYF. In nucleotides, the CDR3 is TGTGCCAGTAGTACCCTCCAGGGGGGTAGCACAGATACGCAGTATTTT.

The chain is built from TRBV7-3 and TRBJ2-2; D unclear. Germline V gene lookup returns CDR1 SGHTA and CDR2 FQGTGA. Trimming stripped 0 bases from V and 8 bases from J, with 7 bases between. The CDR3 runs to 13 residues. CDR3 sequence: CASSLTLGGELFF. DNA for the CDR3: TGTGCCAGCAGCTTAACGCTTGGGGGGGAGCTGTTTTTT.

The chain employs TRBV14 and TRBJ2-6; perhaps TRBD1 as D (5 bases). The ends were cut back, 1 base at V and 4 bases at J, with 14 bases in the middle. This CDR3 comprises 17 residues. Germline V gives CDR1 SGHDN, CDR2 FVKESK. CDR3 sequence reads: CASSQAGRASGANVLTF. CDR3 nucleotide sequence: TGTGCCAGCAGCCAAGCGGGCAGGGCTTCCGGGGCCAACGTCCTGACTTTC.

The genes are TRBV5-4 and TRBJ2-5; 10 bases are a match to TRBD1. J lost 4 bases, V lost 2 bases, and 5 bases had no gene match. CDR1 is SGHNT and CDR2 is YYREEE in the germline V gene (reference sequence). The CDR3 has 15 amino acids. CDR3 residues: CASSFAGQGGETQYF. In nucleotides, the CDR3 is TGTGCCAGCAGCTTCGCCGGACAGGGGGGAGAGACCCAGTACTTC.